This T cell receptor (beta chain) was recorded in a study of blood T cell repertoires in COVID-19. At the level of the study: Samples representing acute and convalescent COVID-19 were sourced from the United States, Italy and Spain. Sample material is recorded as cDNA or gDNA derived from T cells, B-cell-depleted T cells, or PBMCs.

The assay was immunoSEQ multiplex PCR, and TCRdb's table has in-frame clones only and misses some. The profile shows some 300,000 clones, about 90% of them singletons. Participants' reported clinical history set cohort assignment. The V and J ends lost 2 bases and 1 base respectively, with 12 bases between them. CDR1 is KGHSH, CDR2 LQKENI, per germline. CDR3 length: 15 residues. Sequencing was done on a sample of PBMCs or T cells enriched from blood (not recorded which). The chain couples TRBV18 to TRBJ2-7, with a tentative D call TRBD1 (5 bases). This clonotype was sampled from a young woman with acute COVID-19. DNA for the CDR3: TGTGCCAGCTCACCAAATGCAGGGTGGTCCTACGAGCAGTACTTC. Translated, it gives CASSPNAGWSYEQYF.